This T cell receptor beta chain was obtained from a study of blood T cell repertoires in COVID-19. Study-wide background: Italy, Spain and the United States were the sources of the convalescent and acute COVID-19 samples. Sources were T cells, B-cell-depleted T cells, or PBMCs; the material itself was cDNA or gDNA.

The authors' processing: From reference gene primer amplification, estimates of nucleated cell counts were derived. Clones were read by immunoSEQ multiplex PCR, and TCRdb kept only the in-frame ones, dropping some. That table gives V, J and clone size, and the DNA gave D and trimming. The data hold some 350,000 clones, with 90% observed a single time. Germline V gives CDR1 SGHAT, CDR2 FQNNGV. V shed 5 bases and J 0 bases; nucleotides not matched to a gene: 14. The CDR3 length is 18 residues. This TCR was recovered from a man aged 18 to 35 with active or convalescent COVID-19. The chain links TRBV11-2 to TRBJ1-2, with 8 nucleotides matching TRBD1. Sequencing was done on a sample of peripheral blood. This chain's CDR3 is CASSKPGQATFSNYGYTF. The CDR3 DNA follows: TGTGCCAGCAGCAAACCGGGACAGGCGACCTTTTCTAACTATGGCTACACCTTC.